This T cell receptor beta chain was retrieved from a study of shared clonotypes between healthy human individuals. Findings of the study overall: Sampling used blood alone; tissue repertoires probably differ.

Naive CD8 cells lacked CD45RO, underwent positive selection for CCR7 and left out terminally differentiated effector memory CD45RA+ cells. Sequencing was performed with immunoSEQ multiplex PCR; in TCRdb, only in-frame clones are kept and a portion is missing. Of some 2 million clones in the sample, roughly 94% were seen once. V dropped 0 bases and J dropped 1; count of bases not matched to a gene: 3. This CDR3 has 17 residues. Germline V gives CDR1 MGHRA, CDR2 YSYEKL. In regard to this clone: Its target is not known.

The V and J genes are TRBV4-1 and TRBJ2-1, with 10 nucleotides matching TRBD2. This receptor was taken from a man aged 18 to 30 in good health. The sequenced sample was naive CD8+ T cells sorted from blood. CDR3 sequence reads: CASSQDRTSGSYNEQFF. Here the CDR3 DNA reads TGCGCCAGCAGCCAAGATAGGACTAGCGGATCCTACAATGAGCAGTTCTTC.